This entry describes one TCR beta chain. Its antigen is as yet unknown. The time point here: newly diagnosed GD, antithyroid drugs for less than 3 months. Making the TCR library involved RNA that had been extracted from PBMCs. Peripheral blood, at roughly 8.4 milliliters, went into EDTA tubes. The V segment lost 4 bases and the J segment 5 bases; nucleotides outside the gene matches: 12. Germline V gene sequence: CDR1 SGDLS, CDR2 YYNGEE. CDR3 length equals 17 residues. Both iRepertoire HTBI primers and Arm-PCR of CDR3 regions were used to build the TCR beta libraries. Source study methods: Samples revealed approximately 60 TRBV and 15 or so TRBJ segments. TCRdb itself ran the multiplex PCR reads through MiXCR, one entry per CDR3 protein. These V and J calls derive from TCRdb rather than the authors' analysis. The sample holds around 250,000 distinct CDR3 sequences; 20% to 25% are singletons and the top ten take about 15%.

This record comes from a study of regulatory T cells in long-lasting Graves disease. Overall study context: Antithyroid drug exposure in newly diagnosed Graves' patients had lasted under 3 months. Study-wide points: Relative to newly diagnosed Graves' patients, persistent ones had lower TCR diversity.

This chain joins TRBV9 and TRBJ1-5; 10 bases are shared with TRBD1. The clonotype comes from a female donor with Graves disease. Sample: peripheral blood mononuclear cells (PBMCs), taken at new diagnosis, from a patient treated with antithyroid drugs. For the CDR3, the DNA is TGTGCCAGCAGCAGTGGACACCGGGACAGGGGTTATCAGCCCCAGCATTTT. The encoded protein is CASSSGHRDRGYQPQHF.